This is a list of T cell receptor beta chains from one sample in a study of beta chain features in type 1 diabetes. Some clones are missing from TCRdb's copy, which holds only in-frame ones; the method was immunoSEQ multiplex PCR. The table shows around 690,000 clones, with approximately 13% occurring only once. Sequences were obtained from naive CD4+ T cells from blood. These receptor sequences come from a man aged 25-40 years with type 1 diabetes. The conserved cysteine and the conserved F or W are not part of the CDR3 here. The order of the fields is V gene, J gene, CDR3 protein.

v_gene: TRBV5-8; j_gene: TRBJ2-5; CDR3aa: ASSGSGGETQY
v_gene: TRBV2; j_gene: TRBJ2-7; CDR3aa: ASSEMVVGVDEQY
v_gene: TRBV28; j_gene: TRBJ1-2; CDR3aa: ASSSPGLRSGYT
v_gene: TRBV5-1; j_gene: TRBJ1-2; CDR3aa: ASSPGLRQDYGYT
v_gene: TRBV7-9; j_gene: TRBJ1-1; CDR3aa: ASSAGQRNTEAF
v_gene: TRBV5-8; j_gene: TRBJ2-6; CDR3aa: ASSHRLPGANVLT
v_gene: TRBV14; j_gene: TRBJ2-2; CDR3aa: ASSQDRDRGQITGELF
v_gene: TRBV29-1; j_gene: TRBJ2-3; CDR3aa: SGGRALSSAQY
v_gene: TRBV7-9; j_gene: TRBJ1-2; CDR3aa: ASTRDGNYGYT
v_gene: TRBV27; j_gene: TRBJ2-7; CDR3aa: ASSLQWRLIYEQY
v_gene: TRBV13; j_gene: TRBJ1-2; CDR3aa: ASSPAGANYGYT
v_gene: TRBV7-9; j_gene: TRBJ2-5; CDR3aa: ASSLGASGGETQY
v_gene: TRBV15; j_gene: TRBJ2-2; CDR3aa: ATDKNTGELF
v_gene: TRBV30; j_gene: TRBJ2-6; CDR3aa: ACPHRRDSGANVLT
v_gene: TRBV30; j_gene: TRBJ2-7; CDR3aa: AWSPGTPYEQY
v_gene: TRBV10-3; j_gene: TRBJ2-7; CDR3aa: AISEDRKYDTTSYEQY
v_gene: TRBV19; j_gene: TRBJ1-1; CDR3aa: ASRTGRTEAF
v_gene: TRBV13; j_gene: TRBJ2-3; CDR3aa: ASSSVMGQY
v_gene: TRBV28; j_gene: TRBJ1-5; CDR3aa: ASVEGQGYQPQH
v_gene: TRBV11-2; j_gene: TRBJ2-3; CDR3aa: ASSPRQGAPTDTQY
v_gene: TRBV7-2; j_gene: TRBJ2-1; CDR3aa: ASSLVRRTSGDYNEQF
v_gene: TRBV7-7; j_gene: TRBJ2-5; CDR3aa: ASSPGHGQETQY
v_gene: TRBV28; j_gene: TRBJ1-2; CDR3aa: ASSFAGFGTYGYT
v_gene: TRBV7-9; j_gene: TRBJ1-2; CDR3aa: ASSLVGGYGYT
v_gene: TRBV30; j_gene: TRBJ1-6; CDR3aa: AWSQGYADSPLH
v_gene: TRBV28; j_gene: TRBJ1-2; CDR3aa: ASSLLQGYGYT
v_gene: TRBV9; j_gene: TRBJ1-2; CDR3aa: ASSPRDRNNYGYT
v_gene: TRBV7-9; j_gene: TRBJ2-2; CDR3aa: ASSLDRTGELF
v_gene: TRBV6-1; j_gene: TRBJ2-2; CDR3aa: ASSLVQGMSGELF
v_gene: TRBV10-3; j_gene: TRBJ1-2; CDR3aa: AISELTGIHGYT
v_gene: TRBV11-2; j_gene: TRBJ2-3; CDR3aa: ASSLGSQTATDTQY
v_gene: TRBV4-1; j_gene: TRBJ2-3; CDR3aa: ASSQEGGRTDTQY
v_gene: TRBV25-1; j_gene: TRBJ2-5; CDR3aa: ASSEPNRVETQY
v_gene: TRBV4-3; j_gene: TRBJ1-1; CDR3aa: ASSLVWGGTEAF
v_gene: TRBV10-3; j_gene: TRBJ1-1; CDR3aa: AISEYLEAF
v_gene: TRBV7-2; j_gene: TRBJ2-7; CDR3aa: ASSPGTSSYEQY
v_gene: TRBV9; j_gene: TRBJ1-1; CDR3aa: ASSVGLVGTEAF
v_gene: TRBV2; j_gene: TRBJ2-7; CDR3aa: ASNWDRGPYEQY
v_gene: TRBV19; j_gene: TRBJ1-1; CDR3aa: ASSIGPNTEAF
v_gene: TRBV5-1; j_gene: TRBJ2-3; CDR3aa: ASSLAEGDTQY
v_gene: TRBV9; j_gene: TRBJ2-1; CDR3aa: ASSIETGSSYNEQF
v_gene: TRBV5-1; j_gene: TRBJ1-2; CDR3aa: ASRSGTGEWDGYT
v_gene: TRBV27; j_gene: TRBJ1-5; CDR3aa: ASSLRTGDNQPQH
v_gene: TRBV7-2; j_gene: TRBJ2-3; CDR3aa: ASSFPLAGTDTQY
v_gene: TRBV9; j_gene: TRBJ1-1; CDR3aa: ASSDREVNTEAF
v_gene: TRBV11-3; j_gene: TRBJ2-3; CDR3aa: ASGLQGADTQY
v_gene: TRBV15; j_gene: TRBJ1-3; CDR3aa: ATSRAGTAGGNTIY
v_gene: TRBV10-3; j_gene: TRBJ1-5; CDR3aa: AISDGPSNQPQH
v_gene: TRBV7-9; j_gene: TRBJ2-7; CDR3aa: ASSLGQDPYEQY
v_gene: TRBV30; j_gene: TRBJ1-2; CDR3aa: AWTPRVSYT
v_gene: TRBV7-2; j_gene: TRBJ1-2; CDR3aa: ASSKPTENYGYT
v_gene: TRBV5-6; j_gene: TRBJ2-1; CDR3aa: ASSFARAHEQF
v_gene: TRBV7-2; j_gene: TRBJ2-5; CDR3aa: ASSSPSAGPQETQY
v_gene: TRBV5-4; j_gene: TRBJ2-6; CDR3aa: ASSLNSWTDGANVLT
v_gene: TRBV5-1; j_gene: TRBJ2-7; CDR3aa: ASSSWDRDNEQY
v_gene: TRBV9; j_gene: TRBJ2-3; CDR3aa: ASSVGQVDTQY
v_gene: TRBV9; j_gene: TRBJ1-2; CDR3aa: ASSDQRRSGYT
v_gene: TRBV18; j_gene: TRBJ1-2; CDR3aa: ASSPVPGQGGNGYT
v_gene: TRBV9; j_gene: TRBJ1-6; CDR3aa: ASSVATVPSHNSPLH
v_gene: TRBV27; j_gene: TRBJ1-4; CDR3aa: ASSLSPNEKLF